These 12 T cell receptor beta chains were sequenced from one sample in a study of T-cell reconstitution after alpha-beta-depleted transplantation in children. The TCRbeta library incorporated unique molecular identifiers. MiXCR, run by TCRdb on the PCR reads, gives a single entry per CDR3 protein. Here the sample spans roughly 300,000 distinct CDR3 sequences, approximately 10% being singletons. The source material was PBMCs from the stem cell graft donor, sampled from the stem cell graft. The receptors here all came from a human donor who donated a stem cell graft to a child with acute lymphoblastic leukemia.

This clonotype was seen only a few times. CDR3 residues: CASSLGQGSGNQPQHF. The CDR3 DNA sequence: TGTGCCAGCAGTTTAGGACAGGGGTCAGGAAATCAGCCCCAGCATTTT. The chain links TRBV12-3 or TRBV12-4 to TRBJ1-5; 8 bases fit TRBD1. The CDR3 runs to 16 residues. V lost 1 base and J lost 4; bases outside the gene matches: 6.

Many counts were recorded for this clonotype. This rearrangement joins TRBV3-1 to TRBJ2-2; 7 bases align to TRBD2. J lost 6 bases, V lost 1 base, and 5 bases had no gene match. This CDR3 has 15 amino acids. Germline CDR1 and CDR2: LGHDT and YNNKEL (reference sequence). This CDR3 is CASSQGGSRAGELFF. The CDR3 DNA is TGTGCCAGCAGCCAAGGCGGGAGTAGGGCCGGGGAGCTGTTTTTT.

Only a few counts were recorded for this clonotype. The V and J genes are TRBV7-9 and TRBJ2-7, with a tentative D call TRBD2 (5 bases). The CDR3 runs 15 residues. V dropped 5 bases and J dropped 3 bases, with 17 bases sitting between them. The germline V gene has CDR1 SEHNR and CDR2 FQNEAQ (reference sequence). CDR3 DNA: TGTGCCAGCAGCCTCAGGAGAAGCGGCGACTACGAGCAGTACTTC. The encoded protein is CASSLRRSGDYEQYF.

This clonotype has more than one count but fewer than ten. The V call is TRBV4-3, the J call TRBJ2-1, with D unresolved. The CDR3 has 15 amino acids. Trimming removed 0 bases at V and 4 bases at J, with 10 bases between. Germline CDR1 is LGHNA and CDR2 is YSLEER. The CDR3 region has the DNA TGCGCCAGCAGCCAAGATTTTGTCAGATACAATGAGCAGTTCTTC. It specifies CASSQDFVRYNEQFF.

The chain recombines TRBV7-9 with TRBJ1-6; 11 nucleotides match TRBD1. Germline loops: CDR1 SEHNR, CDR2 FQNEAQ (reference sequence). Trimming cost V 3 bases and J 7 bases; bases outside gene matches: 8. This CDR3 has 17 residues. CDR3 residues: CASSFRTGGAGNSPLHF. DNA for the CDR3: TGTGCCAGCAGCTTTAGGACAGGGGGCGCAGGAAATTCACCCCTCCACTTT.

The CDR3 sequence: CASRGAGPNYEQYF. CDR3 DNA sequence: TGTGCCAGCAGGGGGGCCGGCCCGAACTACGAGCAGTACTTC. V usage is TRBV2 and J usage is TRBJ2-7; a weak D match, TRBD1 (6 bases). V dropped 6 bases and J dropped 3 bases, with 15 bases sitting between them. Germline CDR1 and CDR2: SNHLY and FYNNEI. CDR3 length: 14 residues. Combining the CDR3 with reference TRBV2 and TRBJ2-7 gives the whole variable domain EPEVTQTPSHQVTQMGQEVILRCVPISNHLYFYWYRQILGQKVEFLVSFYNNEISEKSEIFDDQFSVERPDGSNFTLKIRSTKLEDSAMYFCASRGAGPNYEQYFGPGTRLTVT.

The chain is built from TRBV6-5 and TRBJ2-1, with a possible D match to TRBD2 (5 bases). Trimming removed 2 bases from V and 10 bases from J, with 15 bases in between. Germline loops: CDR1 MNHEY, CDR2 SVGAGI. CDR3 length equals 14 residues. CDR3 loop: CASSYVGTTGEQFF. The DNA for the CDR3 is TGTGCCAGCAGTTACGTGGGTACCACGGGGGAGCAGTTCTTC.

The rearrangement joins TRBV20-1 to TRBJ1-1; tentative D call: TRBD1 (6 bases). This CDR3 has 13 residues. Germline V gene data show CDR1 as DFQATT and CDR2 as SNEGSKA (reference sequence). DNA of the CDR3: TGCATCGCTCCGGGGGGCCAGAATACTGAAGCTTTCTTT. This sequence encodes CIAPGGQNTEAFF.

The chain uses TRBV7-6 and TRBJ1-1; TRBD1 agrees at 12 bases. The CDR3 runs 15 residues. Germline V lookup: CDR1 SGHVS, CDR2 FNYEAQ. Unmatched junction bases numbered 5, after V lost 5 bases and J lost 4 bases. In DNA form, the CDR3 reads TGTGCCAGCAGCCCGGGGACAGGGGGCACCACTGAAGCTTTCTTT. Amino acids: CASSPGTGGTTEAFF.

The chain couples TRBV12-3 or TRBV12-4 to TRBJ2-5, with D possibly being TRBD2 (7 bases). V shed 3 bases and J shed 4 bases, with 18 bases lying between them. The CDR3 has 16 amino acids. CDR3 DNA sequence: TGTGCCAGCAGTTTCGCTAGTGGGAGGGGGGGAGAGACCCAGTACTTC. Its translation: CASSFASGRGGETQYF.

The chain employs TRBV19 and TRBJ2-6; 13 nucleotides match TRBD2. CDR1 and CDR2 (germline): LNHDA, SQIVND (reference sequence). The CDR3 length is 17 residues. Trimming at V came to 7 bases and at J to 2 bases, leaving 5 bases not matched to a gene. CDR3: CASTRLAGGAGANVLTF. Here the CDR3 DNA reads TGTGCCAGTACGAGACTAGCGGGAGGCGCTGGGGCCAACGTCCTGACTTTC.

This chain uses TRBV4-2 with TRBJ2-1, with a tentative D call TRBD2 (6 bases). CDR3 size: 16 residues. With 0 bases removed from V and 5 bases from J, the gap between germline ends came to 14 bases. Germline CDR1 reads LGHNA; CDR2 reads YNFKEQ. The CDR3 nucleotides are TGTGCCAGCAGCCAAGACGGCGGGATATTGAACAATGAGCAGTTCTTC. Its protein product is CASSQDGGILNNEQFF.